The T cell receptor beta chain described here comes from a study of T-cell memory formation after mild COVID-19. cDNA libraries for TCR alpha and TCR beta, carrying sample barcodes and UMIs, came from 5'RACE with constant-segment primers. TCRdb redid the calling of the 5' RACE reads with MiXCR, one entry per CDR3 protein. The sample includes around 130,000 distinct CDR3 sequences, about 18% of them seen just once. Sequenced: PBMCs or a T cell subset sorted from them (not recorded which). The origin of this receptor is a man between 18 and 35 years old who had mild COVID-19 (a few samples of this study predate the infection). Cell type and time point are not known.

CDR3 amino acids: CSASNLGGAKDTQYF. DNA of the CDR3: TGCAGTGCTTCCAACCTCGGGGGGGCAAAAGATACGCAGTATTTT. J is TRBJ2-3 and V is TRBV20-1; TRBD2 aligns across 8 bases. Germline loops: CDR1 DFQATT, CDR2 SNEGSKA (reference sequence). With 5 bases clipped from V and 5 bases from J, the junction kept 12 bases outside the gene matches. The CDR3 length is 15 residues.